These 16 T cell receptor beta chains were all obtained from the same sample, sequenced in a study of T cells in Graves' hyperthyroidism and ophthalmopathy. Amplification yielded TCR beta CDR3 regions, with RNA transcripts as the source. HTBI primers were used for first-round RT-PCR of the TCR CDR3. MiXCR, run by TCRdb on the multiplex PCR reads, gives a single entry per CDR3 protein. The sample lists more than 500,000 distinct CDR3 sequences, around 15% occurring once. What was sequenced was blood. These receptors originate from a woman in her 30s with Graves' ophthalmopathy.

The chain links TRBV6-5 to TRBJ1-3; D gene unclear. The germline gives CDR1 MNHEY, CDR2 SVGAGI. The V end lost 4 bases, the J end lost 3 bases, and 19 bases lay between the germline ends. This CDR3 is built from 17 residues. Here the CDR3 DNA reads TGTGCCAGCAGTTCTCCCAGGACGTCGGCGGGTGGAAACACCATATATTTT. Amino acid sequence: CASSSPRTSAGGNTIYF.

The sample holds a few counts of this clonotype. The rearrangement joins TRBV20-1 to TRBJ1-1; the match to TRBD1 covers 7 bases. V shed 3 bases and J 3 bases; nucleotides not matched to a gene: 7. This CDR3 is built from 14 residues. CDR1 and CDR2 (germline): DFQATT, SNEGSKA (reference sequence). CDR3 DNA sequence: TGCAGTGCTAGGGGAGACAGGGTTGACACTGAAGCTTTCTTT. The encoded protein is CSARGDRVDTEAFF.

The chain has TRBV19 and TRBJ1-2; 7 bases agree with TRBD1. CDR3 length: 14 residues. The germline CDR1 and CDR2 sequences are LNHDA and SQIVND (reference sequence). The V segment lost 9 bases and the J segment 6 bases; nucleotides outside the gene matches: 13. This chain's CDR3 is CASTERAGGNGYTF. In nucleotides, the CDR3 is TGTGCCAGCACGGAACGTGCAGGGGGAAATGGCTACACCTTC.

The rearrangement uses TRBV4-3 and TRBJ2-3; D is possibly TRBD2 (5 bases). CDR1 and CDR2 from the germline V gene are LGHNA and YSLEER. The CDR3 covers 16 residues. Trimming removed 1 base at V and 3 bases at J, with 14 bases between. This CDR3 reads CASSQVWRGGTDTQYF. The CDR3 DNA is TGCGCCAGCAGCCAAGTCTGGCGCGGAGGAACAGATACGCAGTATTTT.

The chain employs TRBV7-2 and TRBJ2-2; D perhaps matches TRBD2 (5 bases). Germline CDR1 is SGHTA and CDR2 is FQGNSA. This CDR3 is built from 15 residues. V was pared by 3 bases and J by 6 bases, with 14 bases between. The CDR3 loop is CASSFEVGVAGELFF. CDR3 DNA: TGTGCCAGCAGCTTCGAGGTGGGAGTGGCCGGGGAGCTGTTTTTT.

This clonotype showed up just a few times. The gene calls are TRBV20-1 and TRBJ2-6; D might be TRBD1 (7 bases). Germline values: CDR1 DFQATT, CDR2 SNEGSKA (reference sequence). Trimming took off 5 bases at V and 0 bases at J, with 14 bases between the two ends. The CDR3 has 16 amino acids. The CDR3 is CSARRQGGSGANVLTF. The CDR3 nucleotides read TGCAGTGCTCGTCGACAGGGAGGCTCTGGGGCCAACGTCCTGACTTTC.

This clonotype was counted many times. The gene calls are TRBV11-2 and TRBJ1-2, with D possibly being TRBD1 (5 bases). The length of the CDR3 is 13 residues. Germline values: CDR1 SGHAT, CDR2 FQNNGV. V was clipped by 1 base and J by 8 bases, with 11 bases between them. The CDR3: CASSLASWGGYTF. CDR3 coding DNA: TGTGCCAGCAGCTTAGCCTCCTGGGGGGGCTACACCTTC.

This rearrangement joins TRBV6-1 to TRBJ2-1, with 10 bases matching TRBD2. Germline V gene sequence: CDR1 MNHNS, CDR2 SASEGT. The CDR3 extends over 15 amino acids. V lost 5 bases to trimming and J lost 5 bases; unmatched junction nucleotides: 6. Here the CDR3 reads CASSPLAGSNNEQFF. Here the CDR3 DNA reads TGTGCCAGCAGTCCACTAGCGGGGAGCAACAATGAGCAGTTCTTC.

This clonotype appeared many times. The CDR3 spells CSAPQGARGYTF. The CDR3 bases are TGCAGTGCGCCTCAGGGGGCGCGTGGCTACACCTTC. The genes are TRBV20-1 and TRBJ1-2; 8 bases fit TRBD1. This CDR3 contains 12 residues. Per the germline V gene, CDR1 is DFQATT and CDR2 is SNEGSKA (reference sequence). V shed 6 bases and J 7 bases; nucleotides not matched to a gene: 7.

This clonotype came up many times. The CDR3 here is CAWTRQGLETQYF. The CDR3 nucleotides read TGTGCCTGGACGAGACAGGGGTTGGAGACCCAGTACTTC. This rearrangement joins TRBV30 to TRBJ2-5, with 8 bases aligning to TRBD1. The V gene's germline CDR1 is GTSNPN and CDR2 SVGIG (reference sequence). Losses at the gene ends were 4 bases for V and 5 bases for J; bases not matched to a gene: 6. The CDR3 totals 13 residues.

This clonotype was recorded at least ten times. V gene TRBV30 combines with J gene TRBJ1-3, with D uncertain. V dropped 2 bases and J dropped 1 base, with 6 bases sitting between them. The length of the CDR3 is 13 residues. In germline, CDR1 is GTSNPN, CDR2 SVGIG (reference sequence). The CDR3 loop reads CAWSKGSGNTIYF. DNA of the CDR3: TGTGCCTGGAGTAAAGGGTCTGGAAACACCATATATTTT.

V is TRBV10-2 and J is TRBJ2-1; D may match TRBD1 or TRBD2 (5 bases each). V lost 8 bases to trimming and J lost 5 bases, with 10 bases between them. From germline, CDR1 is WSHSY and CDR2 SAAADI. This CDR3 contains 12 residues. For the CDR3, the DNA is TGCGCCAGCCCGGGACGCAACAATGAGCAGTTCTTC. Translation gives CASPGRNNEQFF.

At least ten counts were recorded for this clonotype. The chain joins TRBV20-1 to TRBJ1-2; 7 nucleotides align to TRBD1. Germline V lookup: CDR1 DFQATT, CDR2 SNEGSKA (reference sequence). With V trimmed by 5 bases and J by 6 bases, 6 bases remained unmatched. The CDR3 length is 12 residues. The CDR3 DNA reads TGCAGTGCTCGACAGGGCTTGGATGGCTACACCTTC. Amino acid sequence: CSARQGLDGYTF.

There are many counts of this clonotype. The V call is TRBV20-1, the J call TRBJ1-4; 9 nucleotides match TRBD1. In germline, CDR1 is DFQATT, CDR2 SNEGSKA (reference sequence). Trimming removed 0 bases from V and 10 bases from J; junction bases left unmatched: 6. The CDR3 extends over 14 amino acids. DNA for the CDR3: TGCAGTGCTAGAGATATGATGACAGGGGGAAAACTGTTTTTT. This translates into CSARDMMTGGKLFF.

The chain carries TRBV25-1 and TRBJ2-2; 9 bases fit TRBD1. The CDR3 consists of 16 residues. Germline trimming cut 1 base from V and 6 bases from J; bases unmatched to any gene: 6. Germline CDR1 and CDR2: MGHDK and SYGVNS. CDR3 sequence (DNA): TGTGCCAGCAGTGAATGGGGGACAGGGAGTTCCGGGGAGCTGTTTTTT. The encoded protein is CASSEWGTGSSGELFF.

This clonotype was picked up a small number of times. The V call is TRBV12-3 or TRBV12-4, the J call TRBJ2-6; D is unresolved. CDR3 size: 16 residues. With 2 bases removed from V and 5 bases from J, the gap between germline ends came to 13 bases. The CDR3 reads CASSLRWASRANVLTF. CDR3 sequence (DNA): TGTGCCAGCAGTTTAAGGTGGGCTTCGAGGGCCAACGTCCTGACTTTC.